Each of the 23 T cell receptor beta chains below was sequenced from the same sample in a study of T-cell reconstitution after alpha-beta-depleted transplantation in children. During its preparation, the TCRbeta library received unique molecular identifiers. One entry per CDR3 protein, called by TCRdb with MiXCR from the PCR reads. The sample gives about 980,000 distinct CDR3 sequences, roughly 29% of which show up once; more than 25% is in the top ten. This material consisted of PBMCs, mostly from graft donor cells, taken 360 days after TCRalphabeta/CD19-depleted stem cell transplant. Receptors originate from a boy under three years old who had a stem cell transplant for SCID, so the T cells may come from the graft donor.

This clonotype was counted only a few times. The gene calls are TRBV20-1 and TRBJ2-7; no clear D gene. CDR3 length: 13 residues. V gave up 4 bases and J gave up 4 bases, with 14 bases separating them. Germline assignment: CDR1 DFQATT and CDR2 SNEGSKA (reference sequence). CDR3 DNA: TGCAGTGCTACACCAGAACGAGATTACGAGCAGTACTTC. Protein sequence: CSATPERDYEQYF.

The chain recombines TRBV28 with TRBJ1-2; D is unclear. Looked up from germline, CDR1 is MDHEN and CDR2 is SYDVKM. The CDR3 is made up of 15 amino acids. V was trimmed by 3 bases and J by 2 bases, leaving 13 bases between them. CDR3 DNA: TGTGCCAGCAGTTTTGCAGGCGACTCCAACTATGGCTACACCTTC. The encoded protein is CASSFAGDSNYGYTF.

This clonotype has a handful of counts. The chain recombines TRBV5-1 with TRBJ2-1, with 7 bases matching TRBD2. CDR1 SGHRS and CDR2 YFSETQ come from the germline V gene. The CDR3 covers 12 residues. The junction had 2 bases not matched to a gene; V was cut back by 3 bases and J by 8 bases. CDR3: CASSSGGHEQFF. CDR3 nucleotides: TGCGCCAGCAGCTCGGGGGGTCATGAGCAGTTCTTC.

For the CDR3, the DNA is TGTGCCAGCAGCTTAGATAGGACTAGCGGGGGGACCTACAATGAGCAGTTCTTC. Its translation: CASSLDRTSGGTYNEQFF. The chain joins TRBV11-2 to TRBJ2-1; 14 nucleotides line up with TRBD2. Looked up from germline, CDR1 is SGHAT and CDR2 is FQNNGV. The V segment lost 0 bases and the J segment 2 bases; nucleotides outside the gene matches: 3. The CDR3 sequence is 18 residues long.

V gene TRBV11-2 combines with J gene TRBJ2-5; D is possibly TRBD1 (6 bases). The CDR3 loop spans 17 amino acids. V was shortened by 0 bases and J by 3 bases, with 17 bases between the two germline ends. Germline V lookup: CDR1 SGHAT, CDR2 FQNNGV. The CDR3: CASSLEGPTRGKETQYF. The CDR3 DNA is TGTGCCAGCAGCTTAGAGGGCCCCACGAGGGGGAAAGAGACCCAGTACTTC. Based on the CDR3 plus reference TRBV11-2 and TRBJ2-5, the full variable domain is EAGVAQSPRYKIIEKRQSVAFWCNPISGHATLYWYQQILGQGPKLLIQFQNNGVVDDSQLPKDRFSAERLKGVDSTLKIQPAKLEDSAVYLCASSLEGPTRGKETQYFGPGTRLLVL.

J is TRBJ2-5 and V is TRBV12-3 or TRBV12-4; D gene ambiguous. The CDR3 has 14 amino acids. Trimming shortened V by 1 base and J by 5 bases, and 11 bases separated the two germline ends. CDR3 protein: CASSLDQIGETQYF. CDR3 sequence (DNA): TGTGCCAGCAGTTTAGATCAGATCGGTGAGACCCAGTACTTC.

This clonotype has more than one count but fewer than ten. This rearrangement joins TRBV6-5 to TRBJ2-7; 9 positions match TRBD1. Germline V lookup: CDR1 MNHEY, CDR2 SVGAGI. Unmatched junction bases numbered 9, after V lost 2 bases and J lost 4 bases. This CDR3 has 16 amino acids. The CDR3 DNA follows: TGTGCCAGCAGTTACCCTTCGGACAGGGGCCTTTACGAGCAGTACTTC. This gives the protein CASSYPSDRGLYEQYF.

The chain employs TRBV7-2 and TRBJ1-1, with a weak D call TRBD1 (6 bases). V lost 3 bases to trimming and J lost 4 bases, with 21 bases between them. The germline V gene has CDR1 SGHTA and CDR2 FQGNSA. The CDR3 consists of 17 residues. The CDR3 is CASSFAWTDPRGTEAFF. CDR3 bases: TGTGCCAGCAGCTTCGCGTGGACAGACCCGAGGGGCACTGAAGCTTTCTTT. Using reference TRBV7-2 and TRBJ1-1 for the parts outside the CDR3, the full variable domain is GAGVSQSPSNKVTEKGKDVELRCDPISGHTALYWYRQSLGQGLEFLIYFQGNSAPDKSGLPSDRFSAERTGGSVSTLTIQRTQQEDSAVYLCASSFAWTDPRGTEAFFGQGTRLTVV.

This chain connects TRBV10-3 to TRBJ1-2, with D unclear. The germline V gene encodes CDR1 ENHRY and CDR2 SYGVKD. Trimming shortened V by 2 bases and J by 2 bases, and 12 bases separated the two germline ends. The CDR3 length is 15 residues. The chain's CDR3 is CAISEGGMSNYGYTF. The CDR3 nucleotides are TGTGCCATCAGTGAGGGTGGAATGTCGAACTATGGCTACACCTTC.

This clonotype was detected only a few times. The rearrangement joins TRBV20-1 to TRBJ1-4, with 10 bases matching TRBD1. Per the germline V gene, CDR1 is DFQATT and CDR2 is SNEGSKA (reference sequence). The CDR3 contains 14 residues. V lost 6 bases, J lost 8 bases, and 9 bases stayed unmatched. CDR3 DNA: TGCAGTGCAGCCGACAGGGGGCGGGGGGAAAAACTGTTTTTT. Protein product: CSAADRGRGEKLFF.

This clonotype has only a few counts. V is TRBV9 and J is TRBJ1-6; 9 bases agree with TRBD1. V dropped 4 bases and J dropped 7; count of bases not matched to a gene: 9. Germline values: CDR1 SGDLS, CDR2 YYNGEE. The CDR3 loop spans 16 amino acids. The CDR3 DNA reads TGTGCCAGCAGCCCCAGCTCCGGGACAGGGAATTCACCCCTCCACTTT. Protein product: CASSPSSGTGNSPLHF.

V usage is TRBV19 and J usage is TRBJ1-2; 7 nucleotides align to TRBD1. In germline, CDR1 is LNHDA, CDR2 SQIVND (reference sequence). This CDR3 is built from 12 residues. Germline trimming cut 11 bases from V and 2 bases from J; bases unmatched to any gene: 5. DNA for the CDR3: TGTGCCTCCCAGGGACAGAACTATGGCTACACCTTC. Its translation is CASQGQNYGYTF.

The V gene is TRBV4-3, the J gene TRBJ1-2; 8 nucleotides agree with TRBD1. Germline V gives CDR1 LGHNA, CDR2 YSLEER. There are 14 residues in the CDR3. V lost 4 bases to trimming and J lost 5 bases; unmatched junction nucleotides: 6. In DNA form, the CDR3 reads TGCGCCAGCAGCCTGTACAGGGGGGGATATGGCTACACCTTC. Translation gives CASSLYRGGYGYTF.

This chain connects TRBV6-5 to TRBJ2-7; 13 nucleotides line up with TRBD2. With V trimmed by 4 bases and J by 3 bases, 3 bases remained unmatched. This CDR3 has 15 residues. The germline V gene has CDR1 MNHEY and CDR2 SVGAGI. CDR3 bases: TGTGCCAGCAGTTCCCGACTAGCGGGGGGCTACGAGCAGTACTTC. It yields the protein CASSSRLAGGYEQYF.

V gene TRBV29-1 combines with J gene TRBJ2-5; D call uncertain. Trimming took 6 bases from V and 3 from J, leaving 14 bases between them. The CDR3 consists of 13 residues. The V gene's germline CDR1 is SQVTM and CDR2 ANQGSEA. The CDR3 DNA sequence: TGCAGCGTCGCCTCGTCACGAAAAGAGACCCAGTACTTC. As protein: CSVASSRKETQYF.

The gene calls are TRBV2 and TRBJ2-5, with D unclear. V was clipped by 3 bases and J by 9 bases, with 14 bases between them. The germline CDR1 and CDR2 sequences are SNHLY and FYNNEI. CDR3 length equals 13 residues. The CDR3 is CASSDLRPLPQYF. The CDR3 DNA reads as TGTGCCAGCAGTGATTTGCGTCCTCTCCCCCAGTACTTC.

In the case of this clonotype: A read error may produce the germline difference seen at one junction end. The chain combines TRBV6-1 with TRBJ2-2, with no clear D. CDR1 is MNHNS and CDR2 is SASEGT in the germline V gene. The CDR3 consists of 13 residues. CDR3 protein: CASSTLNSGELFF. The CDR3 region has the DNA TGTGCCAGCAGTACCCTGAACTCCGGGGAGCTGTTTTTT.

This clonotype was picked up a small number of times. The chain recombines TRBV14 with TRBJ2-1; a possible D gene is TRBD1 (5 bases). The V gene lost 7 bases and the J gene lost 2 bases, with 9 bases spanning the gap. CDR1 is SGHDN and CDR2 is FVKESK in the germline V gene. The CDR3 consists of 13 residues. DNA of the CDR3: TGTGCCAGCAACAGACAGCCCTACAATGAGCAGTTCTTC. Its protein is CASNRQPYNEQFF.

In its sample, this clonotype was seen a few times. The chain links TRBV5-1 to TRBJ1-2; 9 nucleotides match TRBD1. Germline CDR1 and CDR2: SGHRS and YFSETQ. Trimming cost V 6 bases and J 8 bases; bases outside gene matches: 11. The CDR3 loop spans 14 amino acids. CDR3 bases: TGCGCCAGCAACTATGGGACAGGGACCCTGGGCTACACCTTC. Its translation: CASNYGTGTLGYTF. The complete variable domain, with remaining parts taken from reference TRBV5-1 and TRBJ1-2, reads KAGVTQTPRYLIKTRGQQVTLSCSPISGHRSVSWYQQTPGQGLQFLFEYFSETQRNKGNFPGRFSGRQFSNSRSEMNVSTLELGDSALYLCASNYGTGTLGYTFGSGTRLTVV.

V is TRBV4-1 and J is TRBJ2-6; tentative D call: TRBD1 (5 bases). Germline values: CDR1 MGHRA, CDR2 YSYEKL. The V end lost 0 bases, the J end lost 2 bases, and 11 bases lay between the germline ends. The CDR3 totals 17 residues. The CDR3 reads CASSQEGRATGANVLTF. In DNA, the CDR3 is TGCGCCAGCAGCCAAGAAGGCAGGGCGACTGGGGCCAACGTCCTGACTTTC.

This clonotype has only a few counts. This chain connects TRBV6-1 to TRBJ2-3, with 15 positions matching TRBD2. The CDR3 loop spans 16 amino acids. With 4 bases clipped from V and 5 bases from J, the junction kept 4 bases outside the gene matches. Germline CDR1 and CDR2: MNHNS and SASEGT. The CDR3 sequence: CASSAGTSGGKDTQYF. Here the CDR3 DNA reads TGTGCCAGCAGTGCCGGGACTAGCGGGGGGAAAGATACGCAGTATTTT.

The chain combines TRBV20-1 with TRBJ1-5, with D perhaps matching TRBD1 (6 bases). Germline V gene lookup returns CDR1 DFQATT and CDR2 SNEGSKA (reference sequence). The germline V and J ends were trimmed by 0 bases and 6 bases, with 9 bases remaining between them. The CDR3 runs to 13 residues. Here the CDR3 DNA reads TGCAGTGCTAGAGAAGAGGGGGGTCAGCCCCAGCATTTT. Translation: CSAREEGGQPQHF.

The V gene is TRBV28, the J gene TRBJ2-7, with D perhaps assigned TRBD1 or TRBD2 (6 bases each). Trimming removed 6 bases from V and 4 bases from J, with 25 bases in between. Germline V lookup: CDR1 MDHEN, CDR2 SYDVKM. The CDR3 has 17 amino acids. In nucleotides, the CDR3 is TGTGCCAGCAGCCCCTTCCGACGGGGGCCGGAAGGGTACGAGCAGTACTTC. Its translation: CASSPFRRGPEGYEQYF.